This is a list of T cell receptor beta chains from one sample in a study of lymphopenia after photon versus proton radiotherapy. Libraries were prepared by immunoSEQ multiplex PCR; TCRdb keeps only in-frame clonotypes and omits some of them. The sample holds 25,000 to 30,000 clones; more than 75% are singletons and the top ten take approximately 50%. Material: peripheral blood, obtained from a patient treated with proton-based radiotherapy. The origin of the receptors is an older woman with cholangiocarcinoma. Some clones in this sample may be carry-over from other donors' samples. Both conserved end residues are part of each CDR3. A D gene is named only where the DNA matches it firmly. Size is omitted from some rows. Given values are once, few, many or a class for expanded clones.

v_call	d_call	j_call	clone_size	cdr3_aa	cdr3_nt
TRBV5-6	-	TRBJ1-5	-	CASSFGGNSNQPQHF	TGTGCCAGCAGCTTTGGAGGGAATAGCAATCAGCCCCAGCATTTT
TRBV10-1	-	TRBJ1-3	-	CASSDRTLSGNTIYF	TGCGCCAGCTCAGATCGAACACTCTCTGGAAACACCATATATTTT
TRBV19	-	TRBJ1-1	-	CASSLTGRGEAFF	TGTGCCAGTAGTTTAACAGGGAGGGGTGAAGCTTTCTTT
TRBV29-1	-	TRBJ2-1	-	CSANRVGEQFF	TGCAGCGCAAACAGGGTTGGTGAGCAGTTCTTC
TRBV6-6	-	TRBJ2-7	-	CASRNSGEQYF	TGTGCCAGCAGAAATAGCGGCGAGCAGTACTTC
TRBV5-1	-	TRBJ2-5	-	CASSLFSETQYF	TGCGCCAGCAGCTTGTTTAGTGAGACCCAGTACTTC
TRBV19	TRBD2	TRBJ2-5	-	CASSPATLAGAQETQYF	TGTGCCAGTAGTCCCGCTACCCTAGCGGGGGCTCAAGAGACCCAGTACTTC
TRBV5-1	TRBD1	TRBJ2-3	-	CASSTGQGTTDTQYF	TGCGCCAGCAGCACGGGACAGGGCACCACAGATACGCAGTATTTT
TRBV9	-	TRBJ1-1	-	CASSPTVGEGNTEAFF	TGTGCCAGCAGCCCCACGGTCGGGGAGGGGAACACTGAAGCTTTCTTT
TRBV11-3	TRBD1	TRBJ2-3	-	CASSFRQGSMDTQYF	TGTGCCAGCAGCTTCCGACAGGGAAGTATGGATACGCAGTATTTT
TRBV9	TRBD2	TRBJ2-3	-	CASREREYTDTQYF	TGTGCCAGCAGGGAGCGGGAGTACACAGATACGCAGTATTTT
TRBV29-1	-	TRBJ2-3	-	CSFRSADTQYF	TGCAGCTTCAGGAGTGCAGATACGCAGTATTTT
TRBV2	-	TRBJ2-7	once	CASTPSQSSSYEQYF	TGTGCCAGCACCCCGTCTCAGTCCAGCTCCTACGAGCAGTACTTC
TRBV7-2	-	TRBJ1-4	-	CASSSTGFPNEKLFF	TGTGCCAGCAGCTCCACCGGTTTTCCAAATGAAAAACTGTTTTTT
TRBV18	-	TRBJ1-5	once	CASSPLKVGRSGNQPQHF	TGTGCCAGCTCACCCCTAAAGGTTGGGCGGTCTGGAAATCAGCCCCAGCATTTT
TRBV9	-	TRBJ2-7	once	CASSVEPFSEQYF	TGTGCCAGCAGCGTAGAGCCCTTCAGCGAGCAGTACTTC
TRBV11-2	-	TRBJ2-1	-	CASSLAPGAGAYEQFF	TGTGCCAGCAGCTTAGCTCCCGGGGCAGGGGCGTATGAGCAGTTCTTC
TRBV27	-	TRBJ1-2	-	CASSLWAGTDNYGYTF	TGTGCCAGCAGTTTATGGGCCGGGACGGATAACTATGGCTACACCTTC
TRBV18	TRBD2	TRBJ2-3	-	CASSPDLAGAGEDTQYF	TGTGCCAGCTCACCTGACCTAGCGGGTGCAGGCGAGGATACGCAGTATTTT
TRBV7-8	-	TRBJ2-7	once	CASSVRPITYEQYF	TGTGCCAGCAGCGTCCGACCGATTACCTACGAGCAGTACTTC
TRBV18	-	TRBJ2-5	-	CASSFGQETQYF	TGTGCCAGCTCATTTGGCCAAGAGACCCAGTACTTC
TRBV9	TRBD2	TRBJ2-7	-	CASSPFWGGLAGSYEQYF	TGTGCCAGCAGCCCATTCTGGGGGGGACTAGCGGGTTCCTACGAGCAGTACTTC
TRBV5-1	-	TRBJ1-1	-	CASSLSSTNTEAFF	TGCGCCAGCAGCTTGTCAAGCACGAACACTGAAGCTTTCTTT
TRBV6-5	-	TRBJ2-2	-	CASSYFLRANTGELFF	TGTGCCAGCAGTTACTTTCTTAGGGCGAACACCGGGGAGCTGTTTTTT
TRBV7-9	-	TRBJ2-1	-	CASSSPGQGNNEQFF	TGTGCCAGCAGCTCGCCTGGGCAGGGTAACAATGAGCAGTTCTTC
TRBV7-2	TRBD1	TRBJ2-1	few	CASTRDRGGYNEQFF	TGTGCCAGCACCCGAGACAGGGGGGGCTACAATGAGCAGTTCTTC
TRBV6-5	-	TRBJ2-5	-	CASRDLTGTQYF	TGTGCCAGCAGAGATTTAACCGGGACCCAGTACTTC
TRBV18	-	TRBJ1-1	once	CASSPGGPEAFF	TGTGCCAGCTCACCAGGGGGTCCGGAGGCTTTCTTT
TRBV6-5	-	TRBJ2-7	-	CASSNPGPPRGEQYF	TGTGCCAGCAGTAATCCTGGGCCACCCCGGGGCGAGCAGTACTTC
TRBV27	-	TRBJ2-4	-	CASSFNLPGSGGTQYF	TGTGCCAGCAGTTTTAATCTACCCGGGTCCGGTGGAACTCAGTACTTC
TRBV9	-	TRBJ1-2	-	CASSVVPLNYGYTF	TGTGCCAGCAGCGTAGTTCCCCTCAACTATGGCTACACCTTC
TRBV19	TRBD2	TRBJ2-3	-	CASSIEAGGSYTQYF	TGTGCCAGTAGTATAGAAGCGGGGGGTTCCTATACGCAGTATTTT
TRBV4-3	-	TRBJ1-6	-	CASSQGGGSYNSPLHF	TGCGCCAGCAGCCAAGGTGGGGGCTCCTATAATTCACCCCTCCACTTT
TRBV6-6	TRBD1	TRBJ1-1	few	CASSYMGQGRLTEAFF	TGTGCCAGCAGTTACATGGGACAGGGGCGATTAACTGAAGCTTTCTTT
TRBV4-3	TRBD2	TRBJ2-2	-	CASSQDAGREGTGELFF	TGCGCCAGCAGCCAAGATGCCGGGCGGGAGGGGACCGGGGAGCTGTTTTTT
TRBV18	-	TRBJ1-5	-	CASSPQGGGDQPQHF	TGTGCCAGCTCACCTCAAGGTGGGGGGGATCAGCCCCAGCATTTT
TRBV29-1	-	TRBJ1-4	-	CSVEDPLEAAGEKLFF	TGCAGCGTTGAAGACCCTCTCGAGGCGGCTGGTGAAAAACTGTTTTTT
TRBV27	TRBD2	TRBJ2-7	-	CASSVRSGLAGEQYF	TGTGCCAGCAGTGTCAGATCGGGACTAGCTGGCGAGCAGTACTTC
TRBV2	-	TRBJ2-6	-	CASSARILSSGANVLTF	TGTGCCAGCAGTGCTCGGATCCTTAGCTCTGGGGCCAACGTCCTGACTTTC
TRBV7-2	-	TRBJ2-5	-	CASSLARVQETQYF	TGTGCCAGCAGCTTGGCCCGGGTCCAAGAGACCCAGTACTTC
TRBV6-1	-	TRBJ1-4	-	CASNGGAGNEKLFF	TGTGCCAGTAACGGGGGCGCGGGTAATGAAAAACTGTTTTTT
TRBV9	TRBD1	TRBJ2-5	-	CASSVGTGTGGQETQYF	TGTGCCAGCAGCGTAGGGACCGGGACAGGGGGACAAGAGACCCAGTACTTC
TRBV7-9	-	TRBJ2-1	few	CASSPGRASYNEQFF	TGTGCCAGCAGCCCGGGACGTGCCTCCTACAATGAGCAGTTCTTC
TRBV5-1	TRBD1	TRBJ2-1	-	CASSFVRDRAYNEQFF	TGCGCCAGCAGCTTTGTTCGGGACAGGGCCTACAATGAGCAGTTCTTC
TRBV6-6	-	TRBJ2-3	many	CASSYSRDTQYF	TGTGCCAGCAGTTACTCGAGGGATACGCAGTATTTT
TRBV20-1	-	TRBJ2-7	-	CSAKEPGEQYF	TGCAGTGCTAAGGAACCCGGCGAGCAGTACTTC